This is a list of T cell receptor beta chains from one sample in a study of OX40 agonist ivuxolimab in advanced cancers. TCRdb's copy holds only in-frame clones and misses some; the assay was immunoSEQ multiplex PCR. The data show 80,000 to 100,000 clones, with roughly 91% seen just once and about 1.5% held by the top ten. The sample consisted of CD4+ or CD8+ T cells sorted from blood, taken in a trial of the OX40 agonist ivuxolimab. The source of these receptors is an adult with an advanced solid tumor such as melanoma, head and neck, liver or kidney cancer. Both conserved end residues are part of each CDR3. The D gene is left open where the match is weak. Expanded clones get a size class; other rows say once, few or many, or leave the size out.

d_call,clone_size,v_call,j_call,cdr3_nt,cdr3_aa
-,-,TRBV6-5,TRBJ1-5,TGTGCCAGCAGTTCTGCCGGGATCGGCAATCAGCCCCAGCATTTT,CASSSAGIGNQPQHF
-,-,TRBV30,TRBJ2-7,TGTGCCTGGAGCGACAGGTCCTACGAGCAGTACTTC,CAWSDRSYEQYF
-,few,TRBV7-9,TRBJ1-1,TGTGCCAGCATCCCCAAGGCAGACACTGAAGCTTTCTTT,CASIPKADTEAFF
-,-,TRBV6-1,TRBJ1-5,TGTGCCAGCAGTGAAGAGGTTCGGCAGCCCCAGCATTTT,CASSEEVRQPQHF
TRBD1,-,TRBV4-2,TRBJ1-1,TGTGCCAGCAGCCAAGGGGGGACAGGGGACACTGAAGCTTTCTTT,CASSQGGTGDTEAFF
TRBD1,-,TRBV18,TRBJ2-7,TGTGCCAGCTCACCCCTGACAGGGCTGGGCGAGCAGTACTTC,CASSPLTGLGEQYF
TRBD2,-,TRBV15,TRBJ2-3,TGTGCCACCAGCAGAGGGGATGGCCCAGCGGGAGGGCCGGGTACGCAGTATTTT,CATSRGDGPAGGPGTQYF
-,-,TRBV4-1,TRBJ2-6,TGCGCCAGCAGCCACGGACATCCCTCTGGGGCCAACGTCCTGACTTTC,CASSHGHPSGANVLTF
TRBD1,once,TRBV5-1,TRBJ2-5,TGCGCCAGCAGCTTGATGCAGGGGGCGGAGACCCAGTACTTC,CASSLMQGAETQYF
-,-,TRBV19,TRBJ1-2,TGTGCCAGTGGGGGACGGCAATATGGCTACACCTTC,CASGGRQYGYTF
TRBD1,-,TRBV7-2,TRBJ1-5,TGTGCCAGCAGTTACGGCAGGGGGCCCAGTCAGCCCCAGCATTTT,CASSYGRGPSQPQHF
-,-,TRBV10-2,TRBJ2-1,TGCGCCAGCACGCGGCGCACCGGGTTGAATGAGCAGTTCTTC,CASTRRTGLNEQFF
-,-,TRBV5-1,TRBJ1-3,TGCGCCAGCAGCTTGGCAAGCACGGCTTACTCTGGAAACACCATATATTTT,CASSLASTAYSGNTIYF
-,-,TRBV5-1,TRBJ1-1,TGCGCCAGCAGCTCCTCCTTGAACACTGAAGCTTTCTTT,CASSSSLNTEAFF
-,-,TRBV4-1,TRBJ1-2,TGCGCCAGCAGCCAGCTTCTGTGGGGGAACTATGGCTACACCTTC,CASSQLLWGNYGYTF
TRBD1,-,TRBV5-1,TRBJ2-7,TGCGCCAGCAGCACATCACCTGGGACAGGCGGAGACGAGCAGTACTTC,CASSTSPGTGGDEQYF